A single sample gave rise to the 15 T cell receptor beta chains below, sequenced in a study of T cells after yellow fever vaccination. TCRdb redid the calling of the 5' RACE reads with MiXCR, one entry per CDR3 protein. The data show more than 300,000 distinct CDR3 sequences, 9.5% to 12% seen once. The sequencing used CD4+ T cells sorted from PBMCs, collected 45 days after the yellow fever booster vaccination. All receptors come from a man aged 18 to 30 who received the YFV17D yellow fever vaccine.

V gene TRBV5-1 combines with J gene TRBJ1-1; D is unclear. The V and J ends lost 1 base and 0 bases respectively, with 7 bases between them. The CDR3 covers 14 residues. The germline V gene encodes CDR1 SGHRS and CDR2 YFSETQ. Written as DNA, the CDR3 is TGCGCCAGCAGCTTGATGAGTTTGAACACTGAAGCTTTCTTT. It is translated as CASSLMSLNTEAFF. The full variable domain, completed using reference TRBV5-1 and TRBJ1-1, is KAGVTQTPRYLIKTRGQQVTLSCSPISGHRSVSWYQQTPGQGLQFLFEYFSETQRNKGNFPGRFSGRQFSNSRSEMNVSTLELGDSALYLCASSLMSLNTEAFFGQGTRLTVV.

This clonotype occurred a few times. This chain joins TRBV7-2 and TRBJ1-5; 9 bases are shared with TRBD1. In germline, CDR1 is SGHTA, CDR2 FQGNSA. The V segment lost 1 base and the J segment 6 bases; nucleotides outside the gene matches: 7. The CDR3 is 16 residues long. CDR3 in amino acids: CASSLGHRGLGQPQHF. CDR3 DNA sequence: TGTGCCAGCAGCTTAGGGCACAGGGGGCTAGGTCAGCCCCAGCATTTT.

This rearrangement joins TRBV12-3 or TRBV12-4 to TRBJ1-6, with 7 bases identical to TRBD1. The ends lost 7 bases at V and 13 bases at J; junction bases unmatched: 10. This CDR3 region has 13 residues. The chain's CDR3 is CASTTGDTGPLHF. Written as DNA, the CDR3 is TGTGCCAGCACCACAGGGGATACAGGTCCCCTCCACTTT.

This clonotype was recorded a few times. This chain uses TRBV6-5 with TRBJ2-7; D is possibly TRBD1 (5 bases). Germline CDR1 is MNHEY and CDR2 is SVGAGI. Trimming removed 7 bases from V and 0 bases from J, with 22 bases in between. This CDR3 is 17 amino acids long. The DNA of the CDR3 is TGTGCCAGCAAATTCAGACCAGGACACTCGAGCTCCTACGAGCAGTACTTC. As protein: CASKFRPGHSSSYEQYF.

This rearrangement joins TRBV6-2 or TRBV6-3 to TRBJ1-1; 7 nucleotides agree with TRBD1. CDR3 length equals 14 residues. Germline CDR1 reads MNHEY; CDR2 reads SVGEGT. Trimming cost V 7 bases and J 1 base; bases outside gene matches: 6. CDR3 protein: CASILRGRNTEAFF. Written as DNA, the CDR3 is TGTGCCAGCATCCTGAGGGGGCGGAACACTGAAGCTTTCTTT.

J is TRBJ2-7 and V is TRBV18, with D uncertain. Germline CDR1 KGHSH, CDR2 LQKENI. V lost 5 bases and J 5 bases, leaving 13 bases between the germline ends. This CDR3 contains 13 residues. The CDR3 spells CASSLTNDNEQYV. For the CDR3, the DNA is TGTGCCAGCTCATTAACCAATGATAACGAGCAGTACGTC.

In this sample, this clonotype turned up a few times. This chain links TRBV9 with TRBJ2-5; TRBD1 matches 9 bases. The V gene end was trimmed by 4 bases and the J gene end by 4 bases; junction bases not matched to a gene: 5. Germline V gene lookup returns CDR1 SGDLS and CDR2 YYNGEE. This CDR3 region has 14 residues. CDR3 sequence reads: CASSTTGGRETQYF. The CDR3, as DNA: TGTGCCAGCAGCACCACAGGGGGCAGAGAGACCCAGTACTTC.

This clonotype was seen repeatedly, ten times or more. The CDR3 region has the DNA TGCAGCGTTGGAGATACGCAGTATTTT. It specifies CSVGDTQYF. The chain combines TRBV29-1 with TRBJ2-3, with no clear D. CDR3 length: 9 amino acids. Germline V gives CDR1 SQVTM, CDR2 ANQGSEA. V lost 4 bases and J 5 bases, leaving 1 base between the germline ends.

The CDR3 spells CASCYRTGGAYEQFV. Written as DNA, the CDR3 is TGTGCCAGCTGTTACCGGACGGGGGGCGCCTACGAGCAGTTCGTC. The chain has TRBV6-5 and TRBJ2-7, with a weak D call TRBD2 (7 bases). The CDR3 has 15 amino acids. Germline V lookup: CDR1 MNHEY, CDR2 SVGAGI.

This chain joins TRBV3-1 and TRBJ1-5; perhaps TRBD1 as D (5 bases). This CDR3 is built from 14 residues. From germline, CDR1 is LGHDT and CDR2 YNNKEL (reference sequence). The V and J ends lost 0 bases and 7 bases respectively, with 10 bases between them. The CDR3 spells CASSQEGVRQPQHF. The CDR3 region has the DNA TGTGCCAGCAGCCAAGAAGGGGTAAGGCAGCCCCAGCATTTT.

The chain couples TRBV4-2 to TRBJ2-2; tentatively, D is TRBD1 (5 bases). Looked up from germline, CDR1 is LGHNA and CDR2 is YNFKEQ. This CDR3 contains 15 residues. Trimming cost V 0 bases and J 6 bases, with 11 bases left between them. CDR3 DNA: TGTGCCAGCAGCCAAGATCTTTCAGGGTCCGGGGAGCTGTTTTTT. As protein: CASSQDLSGSGELFF.

V is TRBV24-1 and J is TRBJ2-1, with D possibly TRBD2 on 5 matching bases. This CDR3 region has 13 residues. Trimming took 4 bases from V and 7 from J, leaving 10 bases between them. Germline V gene sequence: CDR1 KGHDR, CDR2 SFDVKD. The DNA for the CDR3 is TGTGCCACCAGTGAGGTGAGGGAAAATGAGCAGTTCTTC. As protein: CATSEVRENEQFF.

This clonotype was observed a few times. V usage is TRBV6-5 and J usage is TRBJ2-5; D may be TRBD2 (6 bases). The CDR3 extends over 14 amino acids. From germline, CDR1 is MNHEY and CDR2 SVGAGI. V was cut by 8 bases and J by 4 bases, with 17 bases left in between. This chain's CDR3 is CASRLFRGIETQYF. DNA of the CDR3: TGTGCCAGCCGCCTTTTCCGGGGGATAGAGACCCAGTACTTC.

The CDR3 region is CSARAEVSTEAFF. As DNA, the CDR3 is TGCAGTGCTAGAGCAGAGGTTTCGACTGAAGCTTTCTTT. The chain links TRBV20-1 to TRBJ1-1; no reliable D call. With 1 base removed from V and 5 bases from J, the gap between germline ends came to 11 bases. Germline lookup yields CDR1 DFQATT and CDR2 SNEGSKA (reference sequence). This CDR3 has 13 amino acids.

This clonotype has a handful of counts. The chain links TRBV12-5 to TRBJ2-7, with D tentatively TRBD1 or TRBD2 (6 bases each). V dropped 0 bases and J dropped 2 bases, with 23 bases sitting between them. The CDR3 covers 19 residues. From germline, CDR1 is LGHNT and CDR2 FRNRAP. The CDR3 DNA reads TGTGCTAGTGGTTTGGTCTTAAGGGGGGTTCTTCTGGAGCCCTACGAGCAGTACTTC. Residues: CASGLVLRGVLLEPYEQYF. Full variable domain (outside the CDR3, taken from reference TRBV12-5 and TRBJ2-7): DARVTQTPRHKVTEMGQEVTMRCQPILGHNTVFWYRQTMMQGLELLAYFRNRAPLDDSGMPKDRFSAEMPDATLATLKIQPSEPRDSAVYFCASGLVLRGVLLEPYEQYFGPGTRLTVT.